The source of this T cell receptor beta chain is a study of blood T cell repertoires in COVID-19. Turning to the study itself: The origin of the acute and convalescent COVID-19 samples was the United States, Italy and Spain. Sources were T cells, B-cell-depleted T cells, or PBMCs; the material itself was cDNA or gDNA.

Here immunoSEQ multiplex PCR was the method, and the copy in TCRdb shows in-frame clones only, minus some. The data contain about 400,000 clones, around 87% of them singletons. This TCR came from a human donor in a cohort sampled during active COVID-19. Sequencing used peripheral blood.

CDR3: CASSHSDFSSYNSPLHF. As DNA, the CDR3 is TGTGCCAGCAGTCATTCGGACTTCAGCTCCTATAATTCACCCCTCCACTTT. The chain is built from TRBV6-6 and TRBJ1-6; D remains unclear. V lost 5 bases and J 0 bases, leaving 14 bases between the germline ends. The CDR3 covers 17 residues. Germline CDR1 MNHNY, CDR2 SVGAGI (reference sequence).